The text below deals with one TCR beta chain. Other nucleotide sequences from this sample produce the same CDR3. CDR3 size: 14 residues. V shed 5 bases and J 6 bases; nucleotides not matched to a gene: 3. Per germline, CDR1 MDHEN and CDR2 SYDVKM. This sample is drawn from a study of T cell responses to AZD1222 COVID-19 vaccine. Study context: Analysis merged second doses at about 4 or about 12 weeks.

The table came from immunoSEQ multiplex PCR; TCRdb's copy has only in-frame clones and leaves some out. The sample lists under 140,000 clones; 87% were seen once. This clonotype originated in an adult in good health. The gene calls are TRBV28 and TRBJ1-5; 11 bases line up with TRBD1. Here the sequenced sample was peripheral blood, taken on day 0 of AZD1222 vaccination. As DNA, the CDR3 is TGTGCCAGCAGTCCGGGACAGGGGGGTCAGCCCCAGCATTTT. It codes for CASSPGQGGQPQHF.